Detailed here is one TCR beta chain. Time point in this sample: after dendritic cell vaccination, including at tumor progression/relapse. The repertoire was sequenced with immunoSEQ multiplex PCR; TCRdb's copy has only in-frame clones and lacks some. The repertoire holds 100,000 to 120,000 clones, 90% seen once, with 2.5% to 3% in the top ten. These data belong to a study of glioma-infiltrating T cells after dendritic cell vaccination. Overall study: Patients received three intradermal dendritic cell vaccine injections at biweekly intervals.

Germline CDR1 is KGHSH and CDR2 is LQKENI. There are 14 residues in the CDR3. V trimming: 2 bases; J trimming: 10 bases; junction bases outside the gene matches: 7. This sample comprised blood, obtained after dendritic cell vaccination. The sequence was collected from a human donor with glioblastoma. V and J are TRBV18 and TRBJ2-1; 8 bases agree with TRBD1. The CDR3 sequence is CASSPGQGSWEQFF. In nucleotides, the CDR3 is TGTGCCAGCTCACCAGGACAGGGATCATGGGAGCAGTTCTTC.